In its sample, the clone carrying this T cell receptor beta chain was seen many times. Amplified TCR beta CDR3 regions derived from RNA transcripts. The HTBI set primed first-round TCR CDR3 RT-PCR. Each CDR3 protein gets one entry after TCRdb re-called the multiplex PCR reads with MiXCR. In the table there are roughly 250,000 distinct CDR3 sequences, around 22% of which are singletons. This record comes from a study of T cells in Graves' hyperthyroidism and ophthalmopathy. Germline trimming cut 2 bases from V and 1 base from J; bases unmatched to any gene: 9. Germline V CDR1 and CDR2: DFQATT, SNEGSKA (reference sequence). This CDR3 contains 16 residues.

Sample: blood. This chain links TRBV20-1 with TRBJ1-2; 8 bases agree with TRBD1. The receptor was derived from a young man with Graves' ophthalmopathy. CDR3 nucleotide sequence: TGCAGTGCTAGACAGGGGGCGCAGGGGGTTAACTATGGCTACACCTTC. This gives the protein CSARQGAQGVNYGYTF.